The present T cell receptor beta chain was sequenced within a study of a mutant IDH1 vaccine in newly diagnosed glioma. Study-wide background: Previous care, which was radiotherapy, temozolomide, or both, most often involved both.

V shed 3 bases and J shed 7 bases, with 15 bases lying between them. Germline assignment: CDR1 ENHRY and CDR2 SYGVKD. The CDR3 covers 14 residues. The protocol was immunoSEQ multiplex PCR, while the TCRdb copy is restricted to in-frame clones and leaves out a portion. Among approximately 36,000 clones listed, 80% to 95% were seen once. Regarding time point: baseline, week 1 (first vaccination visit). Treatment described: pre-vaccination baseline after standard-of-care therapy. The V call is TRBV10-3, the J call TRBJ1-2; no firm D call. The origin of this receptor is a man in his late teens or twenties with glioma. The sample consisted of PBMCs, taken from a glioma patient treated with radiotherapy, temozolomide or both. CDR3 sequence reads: CAISDWKSMGGYTF. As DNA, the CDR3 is TGTGCCATCAGTGATTGGAAGAGTATGGGTGGCTACACCTTC.